This TCR beta chain derives from a study of blood T cell repertoires in COVID-19. Study context: Some COVID-19 samples were acute and others convalescent; all came from the United States, Italy and Spain. Nucleic acid was either cDNA or gDNA, and it came from T cells, B-cell-depleted T cells, or PBMCs.

How the authors handled the data: Nucleated cell number was recorded as an estimate derived from reference gene primer amplification. Sequencing was performed with immunoSEQ multiplex PCR; in TCRdb, only in-frame clones are kept and a portion is missing. V, J and clone size derive from that table, while D and trimming were established from the DNA sequence. The table has 250,000 to 400,000 clones, almost 90% seen once. Seattle enrolled patients during active infection and tracked them longitudinally. The V end was cut by 7 bases, the J end by 3 bases, with 13 bases between. CDR1 and CDR2 (germline): SNHLY, FYNNEI. The CDR3 covers 14 residues.

The chain recombines TRBV2 with TRBJ2-1; D may be TRBD2 (5 bases). This receptor was identified in a young woman with COVID-19, enrolled during active disease. Source material: peripheral blood. CDR3 coding DNA: TGTGCCAGCATCGAGCGAGCGGTCTACAATGAGCAGTTCTTC. It encodes CASIERAVYNEQFF.